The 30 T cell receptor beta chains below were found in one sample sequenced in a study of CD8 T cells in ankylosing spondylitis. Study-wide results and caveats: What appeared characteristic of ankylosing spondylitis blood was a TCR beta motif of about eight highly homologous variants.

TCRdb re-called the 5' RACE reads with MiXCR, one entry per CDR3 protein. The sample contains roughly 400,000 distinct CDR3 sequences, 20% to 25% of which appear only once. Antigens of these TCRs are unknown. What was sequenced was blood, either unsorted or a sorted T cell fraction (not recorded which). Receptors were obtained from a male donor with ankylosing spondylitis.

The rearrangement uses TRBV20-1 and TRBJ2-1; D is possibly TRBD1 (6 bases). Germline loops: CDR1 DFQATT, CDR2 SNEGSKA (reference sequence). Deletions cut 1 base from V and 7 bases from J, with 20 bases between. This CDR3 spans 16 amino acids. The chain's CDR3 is CSARVPRGQGGNEQFF. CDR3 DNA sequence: TGCAGTGCTAGAGTGCCCCGAGGGCAAGGGGGTAATGAGCAGTTCTTC.

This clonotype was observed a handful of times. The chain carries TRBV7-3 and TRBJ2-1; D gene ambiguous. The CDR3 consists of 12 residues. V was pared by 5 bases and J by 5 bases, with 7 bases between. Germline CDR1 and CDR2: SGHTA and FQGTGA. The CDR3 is CASSILNNEQFF. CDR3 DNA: TGTGCCAGCAGCATCCTTAACAATGAGCAGTTCTTC.

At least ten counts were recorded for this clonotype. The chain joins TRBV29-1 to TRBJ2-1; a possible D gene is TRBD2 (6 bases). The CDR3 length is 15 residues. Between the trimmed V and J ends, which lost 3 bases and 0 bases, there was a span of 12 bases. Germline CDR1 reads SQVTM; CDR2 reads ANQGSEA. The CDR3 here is CSVDAGRSSYNEQFF. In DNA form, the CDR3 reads TGCAGCGTTGACGCGGGAAGGAGCTCCTACAATGAGCAGTTCTTC.

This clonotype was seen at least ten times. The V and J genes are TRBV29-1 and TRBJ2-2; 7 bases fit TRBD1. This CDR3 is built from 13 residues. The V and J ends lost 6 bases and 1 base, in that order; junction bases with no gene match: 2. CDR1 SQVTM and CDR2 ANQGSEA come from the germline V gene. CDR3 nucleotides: TGCAGCGTAGGGACAGTGAACACCGGGGAGCTGTTTTTT. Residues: CSVGTVNTGELFF.

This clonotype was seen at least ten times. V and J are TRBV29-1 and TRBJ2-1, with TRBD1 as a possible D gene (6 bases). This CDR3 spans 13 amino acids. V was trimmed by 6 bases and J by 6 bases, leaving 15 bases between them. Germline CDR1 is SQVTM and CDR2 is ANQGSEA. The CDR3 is CSVARTDSNEQFF. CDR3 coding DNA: TGCAGCGTCGCCCGGACAGATTCCAATGAGCAGTTCTTC.

The CDR3, as DNA: TGTGCCTGGAGACTAACGACCTATAATTCACCCCTCCACTTT. Translating it yields CAWRLTTYNSPLHF. The chain carries TRBV30 and TRBJ1-6; D is undetermined. CDR1 is GTSNPN, CDR2 SVGIG, per germline (reference sequence). Between the trimmed V and J ends, which lost 3 bases and 2 bases, there was a span of 8 bases. This CDR3 contains 14 residues.

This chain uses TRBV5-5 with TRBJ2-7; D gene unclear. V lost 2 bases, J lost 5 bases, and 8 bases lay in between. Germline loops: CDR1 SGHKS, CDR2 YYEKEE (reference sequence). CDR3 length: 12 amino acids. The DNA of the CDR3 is TGTGCCAGCAGCTTTACAACCCACGAGCAGTACTTC. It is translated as CASSFTTHEQYF. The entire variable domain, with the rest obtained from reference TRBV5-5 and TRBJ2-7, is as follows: DAGVTQSPTHLIKTRGQQVTLRCSPISGHKSVSWYQQVLGQGPQFIFQYYEKEERGRGNFPDRFSARQFPNYSSELNVNALLLGDSALYLCASSFTTHEQYFGPGTRLTVT.

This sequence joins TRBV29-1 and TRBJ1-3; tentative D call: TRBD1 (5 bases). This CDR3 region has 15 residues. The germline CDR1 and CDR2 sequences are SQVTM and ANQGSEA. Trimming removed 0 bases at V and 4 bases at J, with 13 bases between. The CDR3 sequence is CSVEDRVGDGNTIYF. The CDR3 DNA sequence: TGCAGCGTTGAAGATCGGGTCGGGGACGGAAACACCATATATTTT.

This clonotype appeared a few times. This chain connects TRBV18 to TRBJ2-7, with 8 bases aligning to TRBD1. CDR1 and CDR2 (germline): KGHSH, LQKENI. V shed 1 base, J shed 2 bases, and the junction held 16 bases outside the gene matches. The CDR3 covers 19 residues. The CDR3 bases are TGTGCCAGCTCACCACGTGGACAGGGAATTGTAGGGGCCCCCTACGAGCAGTACTTC. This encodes CASSPRGQGIVGAPYEQYF.

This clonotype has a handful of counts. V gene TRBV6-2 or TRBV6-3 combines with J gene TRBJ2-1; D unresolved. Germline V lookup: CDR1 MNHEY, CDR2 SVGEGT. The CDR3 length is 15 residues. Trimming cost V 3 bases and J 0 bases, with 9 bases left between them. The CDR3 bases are TGTGCCAGCAGTTATTCAGGCCCCTCCTACAATGAGCAGTTCTTC. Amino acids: CASSYSGPSYNEQFF.

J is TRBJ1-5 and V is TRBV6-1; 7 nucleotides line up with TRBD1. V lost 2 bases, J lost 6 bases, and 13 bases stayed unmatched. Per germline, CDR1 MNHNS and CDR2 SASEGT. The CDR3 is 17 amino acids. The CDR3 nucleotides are TGTGCCAGCAGTGAAAACCCGAACGACAGGGCAGGTCAGCCCCAGCATTTT. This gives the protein CASSENPNDRAGQPQHF.

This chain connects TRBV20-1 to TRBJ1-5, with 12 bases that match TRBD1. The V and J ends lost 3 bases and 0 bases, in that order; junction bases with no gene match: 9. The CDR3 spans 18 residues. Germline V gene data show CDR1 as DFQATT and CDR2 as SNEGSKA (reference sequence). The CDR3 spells CSASPTGQGAYSNQPQHF. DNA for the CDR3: TGCAGTGCTAGCCCGACGGGACAGGGGGCTTATAGCAATCAGCCCCAGCATTTT.

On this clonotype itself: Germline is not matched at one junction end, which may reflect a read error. CDR3: CVSQGANTQYF. The DNA for the CDR3 is TGTGTCAGCCAGGGTGCAAATACGCAGTATTTT. The chain carries TRBV7-9 and TRBJ2-3; tentative D call: TRBD1 (5 bases). The germline V gene has CDR1 SEHNR and CDR2 FQNEAQ (reference sequence). CDR3 length: 11 amino acids.

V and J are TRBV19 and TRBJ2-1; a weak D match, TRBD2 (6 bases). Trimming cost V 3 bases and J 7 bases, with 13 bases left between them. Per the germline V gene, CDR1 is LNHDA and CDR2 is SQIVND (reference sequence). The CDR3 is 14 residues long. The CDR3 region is CASSIWRAGNEQFF. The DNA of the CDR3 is TGTGCCAGTAGTATTTGGAGGGCGGGTAATGAGCAGTTCTTC.

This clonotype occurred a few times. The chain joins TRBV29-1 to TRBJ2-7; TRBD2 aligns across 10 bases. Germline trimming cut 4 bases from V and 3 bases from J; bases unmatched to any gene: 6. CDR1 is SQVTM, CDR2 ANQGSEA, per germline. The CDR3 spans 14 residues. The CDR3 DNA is TGCAGCGTTGTAGGCCTAGCGGGAGACTACGAGCAGTACTTC. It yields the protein CSVVGLAGDYEQYF.

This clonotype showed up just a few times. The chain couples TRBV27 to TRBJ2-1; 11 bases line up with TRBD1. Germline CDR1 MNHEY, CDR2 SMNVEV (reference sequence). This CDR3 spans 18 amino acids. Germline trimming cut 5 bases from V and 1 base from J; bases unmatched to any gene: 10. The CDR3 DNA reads TGTGCCAGCAGTCCTCGGACAGGGGGCGTCCCTTCCTACAATGAGCAGTTCTTC. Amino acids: CASSPRTGGVPSYNEQFF.

CDR3 region: CASSMREERGYTF. In DNA, the CDR3 is TGTGCCAGTAGTATGAGGGAGGAGAGGGGCTACACCTTC. The J gene is TRBJ1-2, the V gene TRBV19; no reliable D call. Germline lookup yields CDR1 LNHDA and CDR2 SQIVND (reference sequence). The V and J ends lost 3 bases and 8 bases respectively, with 13 bases between them. The CDR3 has 13 amino acids.

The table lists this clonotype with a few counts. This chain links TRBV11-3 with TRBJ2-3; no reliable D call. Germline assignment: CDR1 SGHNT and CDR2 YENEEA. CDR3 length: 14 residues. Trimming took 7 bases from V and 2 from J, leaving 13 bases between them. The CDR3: CASNQDEITDTQYF. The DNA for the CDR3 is TGTGCCAGCAACCAAGATGAAATCACAGATACGCAGTATTTT.

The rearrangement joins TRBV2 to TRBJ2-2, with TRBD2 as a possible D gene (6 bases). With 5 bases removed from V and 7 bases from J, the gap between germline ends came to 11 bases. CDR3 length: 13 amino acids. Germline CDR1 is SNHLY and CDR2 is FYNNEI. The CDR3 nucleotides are TGTGCCAGCAGTTACCTAGCGCGCGGGGAGCTGTTTTTT. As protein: CASSYLARGELFF.

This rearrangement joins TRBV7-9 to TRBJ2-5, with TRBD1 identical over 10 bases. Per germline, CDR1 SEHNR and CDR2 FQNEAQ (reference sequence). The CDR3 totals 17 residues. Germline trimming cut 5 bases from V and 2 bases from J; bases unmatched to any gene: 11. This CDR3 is CASSHLDRGLSQETQYF. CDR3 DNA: TGTGCCAGCAGCCACCTCGACAGGGGGCTTTCACAAGAGACCCAGTACTTC. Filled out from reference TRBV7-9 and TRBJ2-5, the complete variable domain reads DTGVSQNPRHKITKRGQNVTFRCDPISEHNRLYWYRQTLGQGPEFLTYFQNEAQLEKSRLLSDRFSAERPKGSFSTLEIQRTEQGDSAMYLCASSHLDRGLSQETQYFGPGTRLLVL.

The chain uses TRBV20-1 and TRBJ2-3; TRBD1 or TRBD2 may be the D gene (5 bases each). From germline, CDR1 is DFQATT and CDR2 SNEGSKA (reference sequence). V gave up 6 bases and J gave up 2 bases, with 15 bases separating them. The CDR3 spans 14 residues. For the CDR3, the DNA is TGCAGTGCCCCCGGGGCGGTAGACACAGATACGCAGTATTTT. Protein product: CSAPGAVDTDTQYF.

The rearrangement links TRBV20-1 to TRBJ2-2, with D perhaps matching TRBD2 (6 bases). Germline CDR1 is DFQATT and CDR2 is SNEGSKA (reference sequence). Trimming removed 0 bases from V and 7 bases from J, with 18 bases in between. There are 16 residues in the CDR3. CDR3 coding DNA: TGCAGTGCTAGAGATTCTCGGGTTCTTAGCGGCGGGGAGCTGTTTTTT. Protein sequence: CSARDSRVLSGGELFF.

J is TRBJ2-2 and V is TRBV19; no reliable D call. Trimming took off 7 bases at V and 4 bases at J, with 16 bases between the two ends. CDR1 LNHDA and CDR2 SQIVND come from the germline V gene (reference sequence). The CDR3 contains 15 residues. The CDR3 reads CASMDSSGPTGELFF. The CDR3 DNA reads TGTGCCAGTATGGATAGTTCCGGGCCCACCGGGGAGCTGTTTTTT.

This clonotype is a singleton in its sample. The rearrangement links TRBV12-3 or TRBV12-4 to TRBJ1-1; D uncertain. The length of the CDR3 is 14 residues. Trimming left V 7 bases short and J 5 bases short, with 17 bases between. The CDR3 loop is CASTRGPEGTEAFF. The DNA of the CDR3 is TGTGCCAGCACCCGAGGGCCTGAGGGTACTGAAGCTTTCTTT.

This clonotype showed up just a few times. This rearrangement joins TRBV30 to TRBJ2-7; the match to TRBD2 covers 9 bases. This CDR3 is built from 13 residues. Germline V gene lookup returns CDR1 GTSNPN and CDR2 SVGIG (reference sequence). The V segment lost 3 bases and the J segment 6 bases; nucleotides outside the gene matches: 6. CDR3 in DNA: TGTGCCTGGAGCGGTAGCGGGAGAGGCGAGCAGTACTTC. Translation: CAWSGSGRGEQYF.

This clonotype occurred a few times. CDR3 in DNA: TGCGCCAGCAGCTCGGATCTCGGACGGAACATTCAGTACTTC. Translation gives CASSSDLGRNIQYF. The chain recombines TRBV5-1 with TRBJ2-4, with D unresolved. The CDR3 runs to 14 residues. V lost 3 bases, J lost 7 bases, and 14 bases lay in between. Looked up from germline, CDR1 is SGHRS and CDR2 is YFSETQ.

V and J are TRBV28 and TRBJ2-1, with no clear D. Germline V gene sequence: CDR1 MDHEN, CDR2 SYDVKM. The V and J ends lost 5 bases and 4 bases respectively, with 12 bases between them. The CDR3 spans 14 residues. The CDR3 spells CASSPPTVYNEQFF. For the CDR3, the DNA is TGTGCCAGCAGTCCCCCTACAGTTTACAATGAGCAGTTCTTC.

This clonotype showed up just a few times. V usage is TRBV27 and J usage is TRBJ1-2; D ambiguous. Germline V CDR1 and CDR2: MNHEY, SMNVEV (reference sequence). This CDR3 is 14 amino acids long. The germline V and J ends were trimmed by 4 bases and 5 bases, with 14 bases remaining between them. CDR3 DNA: TGTGCCAGCAGTTACGGCAGGTCTGGGTATGGCTACACCTTC. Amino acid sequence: CASSYGRSGYGYTF.

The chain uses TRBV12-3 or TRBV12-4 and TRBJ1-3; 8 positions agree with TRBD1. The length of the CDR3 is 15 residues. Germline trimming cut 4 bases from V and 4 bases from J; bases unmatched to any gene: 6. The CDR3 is CASSYQGASGNTIYF. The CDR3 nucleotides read TGTGCCAGCAGTTATCAGGGGGCGAGCGGAAACACCATATATTTT.

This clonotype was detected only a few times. The chain's CDR3 is CATGQYTDTQYF. The CDR3, as DNA: TGTGCCACGGGACAGTACACAGATACGCAGTATTTT. The chain joins TRBV10-3 to TRBJ2-3; the match to TRBD1 covers 7 bases. V shed 10 bases, J shed 2 bases, and the junction held 3 bases outside the gene matches. The CDR3 loop spans 12 amino acids. Germline V lookup: CDR1 ENHRY, CDR2 SYGVKD.